This TCR beta chain came from a study of blood T cell repertoires in COVID-19. At the level of the study: Acute-phase and convalescent COVID-19 samples originated in the United States, Italy and Spain. Nucleic acid was either cDNA or gDNA, and it came from T cells, B-cell-depleted T cells, or PBMCs.

Trimming took 7 bases from V and 7 from J; bases not matched to a gene: 10. This CDR3 has 14 amino acids. Looked up from germline, CDR1 is SQVTM and CDR2 is ANQGSEA. The age range of participants was about 18 to 95 years, with residence in about two dozen US areas. Some clones are missing from TCRdb's copy, which holds only in-frame ones; the method was immunoSEQ multiplex PCR. The table includes roughly 380,000 clones, about 90% detected once. The TCR was taken from a woman in her 30s who had recovered from COVID-19. The sequenced material came from PBMCs or T cells enriched from blood (not recorded which). The chain links TRBV29-1 to TRBJ1-6; TRBD1 agrees at 7 bases. The CDR3 DNA reads as TGCAGCGCCCGCGGGGGGACAGCGAATTCACCCCTCCACTTT. This encodes CSARGGTANSPLHF.